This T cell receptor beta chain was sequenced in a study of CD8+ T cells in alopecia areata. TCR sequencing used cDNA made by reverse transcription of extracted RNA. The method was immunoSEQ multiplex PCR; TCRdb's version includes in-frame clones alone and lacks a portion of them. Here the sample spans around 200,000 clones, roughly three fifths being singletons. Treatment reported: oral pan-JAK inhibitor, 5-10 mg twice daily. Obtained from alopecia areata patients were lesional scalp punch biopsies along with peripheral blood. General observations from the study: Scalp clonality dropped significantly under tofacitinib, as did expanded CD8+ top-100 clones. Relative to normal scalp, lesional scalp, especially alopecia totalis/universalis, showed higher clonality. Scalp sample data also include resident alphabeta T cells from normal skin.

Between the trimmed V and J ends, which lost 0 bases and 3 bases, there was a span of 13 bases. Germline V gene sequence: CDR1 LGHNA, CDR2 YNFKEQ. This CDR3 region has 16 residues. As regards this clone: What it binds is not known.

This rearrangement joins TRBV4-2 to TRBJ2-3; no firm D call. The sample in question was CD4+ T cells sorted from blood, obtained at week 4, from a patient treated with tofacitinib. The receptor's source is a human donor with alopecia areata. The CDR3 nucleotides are TGTGCCAGCAGCCAAGAGACCGGGCGCGGAACAGATACGCAGTATTTT. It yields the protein CASSQETGRGTDTQYF.